This TCR beta chain was sequenced for a study of blood T cell repertoires in COVID-19. Overall study context: Acute-phase and convalescent COVID-19 samples originated in the United States, Italy and Spain.

The junction had 6 bases not matched to a gene; V was cut back by 4 bases and J by 5 bases. Germline V gives CDR1 SEHNR, CDR2 FQNEAQ (reference sequence). CDR3 length equals 15 residues. This clone was detected many times. Per the original methods: It was from reference gene primer amplification that nucleated cell counts were estimated. The method was immunoSEQ multiplex PCR; TCRdb's version includes in-frame clones alone and lacks a portion of them. V and J calls and clone size follow that table, whereas D and trimming were derived from the DNA. The table lists 250,000 to 350,000 clones, 80% to 95% of them singletons, with roughly 1.1% in the top ten.

The sample consisted of PBMCs or T cells enriched from blood (not recorded which). The sequence derives from a woman in her twenties or thirties who had recovered from COVID-19. This chain links TRBV7-9 with TRBJ2-2; 8 nucleotides align to TRBD1. The CDR3 reads CASSSGQGATGELFF. The CDR3 coding sequence is TGTGCCAGCAGCTCCGGACAGGGAGCGACCGGGGAGCTGTTTTTT.